Included here is one T cell receptor beta chain sequence, with context. This clonotype was recorded a few times. It has no known antigen specificity. Base qualities are missing; no much larger clone stands one base away. During library preparation, unique molecular identifiers were attached to individual cDNA molecules so that TCRs could be counted in a quantitative, reproducible way. Both TCR alpha and TCR beta chains were sequenced from each blood RNA sample. Per the original workflow: A median of about 100,000 TCRs per sample was observed, with a range of about 23,224 to 700,000. The Decombinator software suite was used to annotate V, J and CDR3 in the TCR reads. For the PS versus PT1 abundance plots, all samples were subsampled to the same number of TCRs (28,000). TCRs were defined as expanded if absent before sensitization and observed at least eight times at the 2-week time point. TCRdb reran the public reads through fastp at Q25 and MiXCR, keeping productive beta chains. Rows matching on CDR3 protein sequence are summarized as one entry with the most common DNA and genes. The V and J calls follow TCRdb's processing rather than the paper's. This sample gives 95,000 to 150,000 distinct CDR3 sequences in total; about 7.7% of them show up just once. Of the sample, just over 1.4% is held by the ten largest clones.

V is reduced by 6 bases and J by 4 bases, leaving a spacing of 9 bases between them. The CDR3 measures 12 amino acids from cysteine to phenylalanine. Only CDR3 DNA remains: 36 bases, in frame from the first base. Total RNA was extracted from unfractionated whole blood that had been collected in Tempus Blood RNA tubes. Four or five healthy volunteers served as TCR sequencing controls and were bled at day 0, 2 weeks and 6 weeks. The data originate from a study of human T cells and chemical hapten exposure (dated by TCRdb to about 2021). For the wider study: Libraries were pooled for sequencing, and variation in per-sample TCR yields was attributed mainly to small differences in library volumes within the pool. This study followed changes in the peripheral blood TCR repertoire in vivo during primary and secondary sensitization of alopecia patients to the hapten diphenylcyclopropenone (DPC).

Results and caveats for the whole study, not just this receptor: DPC sensitization did not change the number of TCRs with a frequency above 1 in 1000, and there was no evidence of changes in global repertoire structure. After repeated subsampling, changes were observed in the strength of the expansion versus patch-test correlation and in the threshold at which the correlation became significant.

Input material: whole blood. The clonotype originates from a human donor in good health. Some clones in this sample may be carry-over from other donors' samples. Donor details come from another sample of the same person, matched by shared clones. The chain employs TRBV12-3 or TRBV12-4 and TRBJ1-2; the D gene lacks a confident call. The CDR3 here reads CASSGSFYGYTF. The nucleotide sequence reads TGTGCCAGCAGCGGCAGCTTCTATGGCTACACCTTC.